These 9 T cell receptor beta chains share one sample of origin, sequenced in a study of blood T cell repertoires in COVID-19. Profiling relied on immunoSEQ multiplex PCR, and the TCRdb table lists in-frame clones only, not all of them. The sample includes 200,000 to 250,000 clones, 70% to 85% of them seen just once. Specimen: PBMCs or T cells enriched from blood (not recorded which). The origin of the receptors is a man aged 55 to 70 who had recovered from COVID-19.

V gene TRBV19 combines with J gene TRBJ1-6; 9 positions match TRBD1. Per germline, CDR1 LNHDA and CDR2 SQIVND (reference sequence). The trim removed 9 bases at V and 0 bases at J, leaving 9 bases unmatched. This CDR3 comprises 17 residues. The CDR3 region is CASTNRGLSSYNSPLHF. For the CDR3, the DNA is TGTGCCAGCACCAACAGGGGGCTGAGCTCCTATAATTCACCCCTCCACTTT.

V gene TRBV2 combines with J gene TRBJ1-2; 10 bases match TRBD1. CDR3 length equals 17 residues. Per the germline V gene, CDR1 is SNHLY and CDR2 is FYNNEI. After removal of 8 bases from V and 7 bases from J, the junction contained 19 bases not matched to a gene. CDR3 sequence reads: CASRQSGTGVSRSGYTF. The CDR3 DNA reads TGTGCCAGCCGTCAGTCCGGGACAGGGGTATCCCGCAGTGGCTACACCTTC. Variable domain in full (rest from reference TRBV2 and TRBJ1-2): EPEVTQTPSHQVTQMGQEVILRCVPISNHLYFYWYRQILGQKVEFLVSFYNNEISEKSEIFDDQFSVERPDGSNFTLKIRSTKLEDSAMYFCASRQSGTGVSRSGYTFGSGTRLTVV.

The chain carries TRBV6-5 and TRBJ1-4; TRBD1 aligns across 8 bases. Germline loops: CDR1 MNHEY, CDR2 SVGAGI. The CDR3 totals 14 residues. Trimming removed 6 bases from V and 3 bases from J; junction bases left unmatched: 3. The CDR3 reads CASSRGPANEKLFF. The CDR3 coding sequence is TGTGCCAGCAGCAGGGGGCCGGCTAATGAAAAACTGTTTTTT.

The chain uses TRBV29-1 and TRBJ1-2; maybe TRBD1 (5 bases). The CDR3 contains 12 residues. V was shortened by 4 bases and J by 6 bases, with 12 bases between the two germline ends. The germline V gene has CDR1 SQVTM and CDR2 ANQGSEA. The CDR3 is CSVVWGADGYTF. The DNA of the CDR3 is TGCAGCGTTGTTTGGGGCGCTGATGGCTACACCTTC. Full variable domain (missing parts from reference TRBV29-1 and TRBJ1-2): SAVISQKPSRDICQRGTSLTIQCQVDSQVTMMFWYRQQPGQSLTLIATANQGSEATYESGFVIDKFPISRPNLTFSTLTVSNMSPEDSSIYLCSVVWGADGYTFGSGTRLTVV.

This chain uses TRBV7-9 with TRBJ2-5, with TRBD2 as a possible D gene (5 bases). CDR1 and CDR2 (germline): SEHNR, FQNEAQ (reference sequence). V was clipped by 1 base and J by 1 base, with 13 bases between them. The CDR3 covers 16 residues. CDR3 region: CASSLGETPVQETQYF. The CDR3 DNA is TGTGCCAGCAGCTTAGGGGAGACCCCCGTCCAAGAGACCCAGTACTTC.

V gene TRBV19 combines with J gene TRBJ1-2; D gene ambiguous. V shed 7 bases and J shed 5 bases, with 14 bases lying between them. The CDR3 runs to 13 residues. In germline, CDR1 is LNHDA, CDR2 SQIVND (reference sequence). CDR3 nucleotide sequence: TGTGCCAGTACAAATGTCCCGGGATATGGCTACACCTTC. Translated: CASTNVPGYGYTF.

J is TRBJ2-3 and V is TRBV11-2; D may be TRBD1 (6 bases). The germline V gene encodes CDR1 SGHAT and CDR2 FQNNGV. The CDR3 runs 16 residues. V dropped 1 base and J dropped 4 bases, with 15 bases sitting between them. The CDR3 here is CASSLVLQGGPDTQYF. As DNA, the CDR3 is TGTGCCAGCAGCTTAGTTCTACAGGGCGGACCAGATACGCAGTATTTT.

The chain links TRBV6-2 or TRBV6-3 to TRBJ1-6; no clear D gene. The CDR3 has 14 residues. The V and J ends lost 0 bases and 8 bases respectively, with 8 bases between them. Germline V gives CDR1 MNHEY, CDR2 SVGEGT. The CDR3 sequence is CASSYSTGDSPLHF. CDR3 bases: TGTGCCAGCAGTTACTCTACCGGGGATTCACCCCTCCACTTT.

This clone was detected once. This chain joins TRBV3-1 (or the pseudogene TRBV3-2) and TRBJ2-5; the D gene is possibly TRBD2 (5 bases). Germline V gene lookup returns CDR1 LGHDT and CDR2 YNNKEL (reference sequence). V was clipped by 2 bases and J by 1 base, with 14 bases between them. CDR3 length: 16 residues. The CDR3: CASSQRLGEGQETQYF. CDR3 bases: TGTGCCAGCAGCCAACGCTTGGGAGAGGGCCAAGAGACCCAGTACTTC.